Shown below are 21 T cell receptor beta chains from a single sample sequenced in a study of T-cell reconstitution after alpha-beta-depleted transplantation in children. Library preparation (for TCRbeta) was performed with unique molecular identifiers. From the PCR reads, TCRdb called clonotypes with MiXCR, one entry per CDR3 protein. Of 200,000 to 300,000 distinct CDR3 sequences listed, 20% to 30% are singletons. The sample consisted of PBMCs, mostly from graft donor cells, taken 360 days after TCRalphabeta/CD19-depleted stem cell transplant. These receptors all come from a female patient aged 2-10 years who had a stem cell transplant for congenital amegakaryocytic thrombocytopenia, so the T cells may come from the graft donor.

This clonotype showed up many times. The chain joins TRBV7-8 to TRBJ2-3, with D uncertain. The V end lost 4 bases, the J end lost 3 bases, and 17 bases lay between the germline ends. The CDR3 sequence is 16 residues long. Germline values: CDR1 SGHVS, CDR2 FQNEAQ. The CDR3 DNA reads as TGTGCCAGCAGCTCGCTTCCTAGGTGGCAGACAGATACGCAGTATTTT. Translated, it gives CASSSLPRWQTDTQYF.

This sequence joins TRBV12-3 or TRBV12-4 and TRBJ2-1; 12 bases are shared with TRBD2. CDR3 length equals 15 residues. With 5 bases clipped from V and 8 bases from J, the junction kept 7 bases outside the gene matches. The CDR3 DNA sequence: TGTGCCAGCAGTCCGACTAGCGGGAGATCCCATGAGCAGTTCTTC. Its translation: CASSPTSGRSHEQFF.

This clonotype was seen a few times. The V call is TRBV7-8, the J call TRBJ2-7; D gene unclear. V was trimmed by 1 base and J by 6 bases, leaving 16 bases between them. This CDR3 is 15 amino acids long. The germline V gene has CDR1 SGHVS and CDR2 FQNEAQ. CDR3 loop: CASSLGRSGRPEQYF. The CDR3, as DNA: TGTGCCAGCAGCTTAGGCCGGAGTGGCAGGCCCGAGCAGTACTTC.

This clonotype was seen repeatedly, ten times or more. The rearrangement links TRBV12-3 or TRBV12-4 to TRBJ2-3, with 7 nucleotides matching TRBD2. The CDR3 runs to 15 residues. V gave up 3 bases and J gave up 5 bases; unmatched junction bases: 8. The CDR3 here is CASSFGGRAQDTQYF. The CDR3 nucleotides are TGTGCCAGCAGTTTTGGAGGGAGGGCCCAAGATACGCAGTATTTT.

Of note for this clonotype: A much larger clone lies a single base off, so this may be a read error. This chain uses TRBV5-6 with TRBJ2-7; 7 bases fit TRBD1. V dropped 3 bases and J dropped 7; count of bases not matched to a gene: 10. The CDR3 runs 14 residues. Germline CDR1 is SGHDT and CDR2 is YYEEEE. The CDR3 sequence: CASSSMHRGREQYF. The CDR3 DNA reads as TGTGCCAGCAGCTCGATGCACAGGGGTCGGGAGCAGTACTTC.

This chain connects TRBV7-2 to TRBJ2-1; tentatively, D is TRBD2 (6 bases). V was clipped by 1 base and J by 0 bases, with 13 bases between them. The germline CDR1 and CDR2 sequences are SGHTA and FQGNSA. The CDR3 is 17 residues long. CDR3 sequence (DNA): TGTGCCAGCAGCTTAGTCGGGGGATACGACTCCTACAATGAGCAGTTCTTC. It is translated as CASSLVGGYDSYNEQFF.

In regard to this clonotype: This likely comes from a read error, as the CDR3 has no conserved phenylalanine or tryptophan at its end. The chain couples TRBV29-1 to TRBJ1-2; no clear D. This CDR3 comprises 12 residues. CDR1 SQVTM and CDR2 ANQGSEA come from the germline V gene. V lost 3 bases and J 8 bases, leaving 13 bases between the germline ends. CDR3 nucleotide sequence: TGCAGCGTTGACAACTTACCCCTAGGCTACACCTCC. Its translation: CSVDNLPLGYTS.

The chain carries TRBV25-1 and TRBJ2-7; 7 bases match TRBD1. The CDR3 is 15 amino acids. The V gene end was trimmed by 5 bases and the J gene end by 5 bases; junction bases not matched to a gene: 12. Per the germline V gene, CDR1 is MGHDK and CDR2 is SYGVNS. The CDR3 loop reads CASSSYRDRDHEQYF. The CDR3 DNA follows: TGTGCCAGCAGTTCCTACCGCGACAGGGACCACGAGCAGTACTTC.

CDR3 sequence: CASSRGLIYGYTF. The CDR3 DNA reads as TGTGCCAGCAGTCGGGGTTTGATCTATGGCTACACCTTC. The chain is built from TRBV25-1 and TRBJ1-2, with D unresolved. Trimming stripped 5 bases from V and 4 bases from J, with 11 bases between. Germline CDR1 is MGHDK and CDR2 is SYGVNS. This CDR3 is 13 amino acids long.

CDR3 loop: CASSLRGATDTQYF. In DNA, the CDR3 is TGTGCCAGCAGCCTTAGGGGGGCGACAGATACGCAGTATTTT. The chain recombines TRBV12-3 or TRBV12-4 with TRBJ2-3; possibly TRBD1 or TRBD2 for D (6 bases each). Trimming took off 6 bases at V and 3 bases at J, with 13 bases between the two ends. CDR3 size: 14 residues.

The CDR3 DNA sequence: TGCGCCAGCAGCCAAGTGGGGGGGCAACGTCTCTATGAAAAACTGTTTTTT. Translation gives CASSQVGGQRLYEKLFF. The rearrangement joins TRBV4-1 to TRBJ1-4; D is perhaps TRBD1 (6 bases). V gave up 1 base and J gave up 6 bases, with 18 bases separating them. The CDR3 is 17 residues long. CDR1 and CDR2 (germline): MGHRA, YSYEKL.

V is TRBV5-1 and J is TRBJ2-1; 10 bases align to TRBD2. Looked up from germline, CDR1 is SGHRS and CDR2 is YFSETQ. Germline trimming cut 4 bases from V and 2 bases from J; bases unmatched to any gene: 6. CDR3 length equals 16 residues. CDR3 sequence: CASSRASGGTYNEQFF. CDR3 DNA: TGCGCCAGCAGCAGGGCTAGCGGGGGCACCTACAATGAGCAGTTCTTC.

The V gene is TRBV2, the J gene TRBJ1-6; 9 bases fit TRBD1. Germline V gene data show CDR1 as SNHLY and CDR2 as FYNNEI. Trimming took 6 bases from V and 16 from J; bases not matched to a gene: 13. CDR3 size: 14 residues. This chain's CDR3 is CASRKTGGSLVLHF. The CDR3 DNA reads TGTGCCAGCAGGAAGACAGGGGGGAGTCTCGTGCTCCACTTT.

This clonotype has ten or more counts. The rearrangement joins TRBV7-9 to TRBJ2-1; D ambiguous. This CDR3 region has 11 residues. Trimming stripped 5 bases from V and 7 bases from J, with 6 bases between. The germline gives CDR1 SEHNR, CDR2 FQNEAQ (reference sequence). Here the CDR3 DNA reads TGTGCCAGCAGCCTCCTTAATGAGCAGTTCTTC. Amino acids: CASSLLNEQFF.

This clonotype was picked up many times. This chain links TRBV2 with TRBJ2-7; TRBD2 might be the D (6 bases). With 5 bases removed from V and 3 bases from J, the gap between germline ends came to 11 bases. CDR3 size: 13 residues. Germline lookup yields CDR1 SNHLY and CDR2 FYNNEI. Written as DNA, the CDR3 is TGTGCCAGCAGTAACGACGGGAGCTACGAGCAGTACTTC. Protein sequence: CASSNDGSYEQYF. Supplemented by reference TRBV2 and TRBJ2-7, the full variable domain reads EPEVTQTPSHQVTQMGQEVILRCVPISNHLYFYWYRQILGQKVEFLVSFYNNEISEKSEIFDDQFSVERPDGSNFTLKIRSTKLEDSAMYFCASSNDGSYEQYFGPGTRLTVT.

This sequence joins TRBV5-1 and TRBJ2-7, with 9 bases that match TRBD2. Unmatched junction bases numbered 8, after V lost 4 bases and J lost 3 bases. The germline gives CDR1 SGHRS, CDR2 YFSETQ. This CDR3 contains 15 residues. Written as DNA, the CDR3 is TGCGCCAGCAGCCTGGTTAGCGGGAGTGGCTACGAGCAGTACTTC. This encodes CASSLVSGSGYEQYF.

This clonotype showed up just a few times. This chain connects TRBV20-1 to TRBJ2-2, with unresolved D. Germline V gives CDR1 DFQATT, CDR2 SNEGSKA (reference sequence). The ends were cut back, 3 bases at V and 6 bases at J, with 8 bases in the middle. This CDR3 comprises 12 residues. CDR3 amino acids: CSASAVPGELFF. As DNA, the CDR3 is TGCAGTGCTAGTGCGGTCCCCGGGGAGCTGTTTTTT.

The chain has TRBV14 and TRBJ1-2; D not resolved. The CDR3 consists of 14 residues. Trimming cost V 1 base and J 2 bases, with 8 bases left between them. CDR1 and CDR2 (germline): SGHDN, FVKESK. This chain's CDR3 is CASSQGGGNYGYTF. The CDR3 bases are TGTGCCAGCAGCCAAGGTGGCGGAAACTATGGCTACACCTTC.

This clonotype came up a few times. The chain carries TRBV25-1 and TRBJ2-1; TRBD1 or TRBD2 may be the D gene (5 bases each). The CDR3 length is 14 residues. Germline loops: CDR1 MGHDK, CDR2 SYGVNS. V was pared by 5 bases and J by 4 bases, with 12 bases between. In DNA form, the CDR3 reads TGTGCCAGCAGTCCGACGGGGCCGTACAATGAGCAGTTCTTC. As protein: CASSPTGPYNEQFF.

V is TRBV7-2 and J is TRBJ2-5; D possibly corresponds to TRBD2 (6 bases). V lost 2 bases to trimming and J lost 0 bases, with 22 bases between them. There are 19 residues in the CDR3. Per germline, CDR1 SGHTA and CDR2 FQGNSA. CDR3 protein: CASSLSISWERANQETQYF. The CDR3 coding sequence is TGTGCCAGCAGCTTATCGATCAGTTGGGAGCGGGCCAACCAAGAGACCCAGTACTTC.

This clonotype was seen a few times. This rearrangement joins TRBV12-3 or TRBV12-4 to TRBJ2-1; D is uncertain. This CDR3 comprises 14 residues. Trimming took off 8 bases at V and 5 bases at J, with 16 bases between the two ends. The CDR3 protein is CASHTILSDNEQFF. In nucleotides, the CDR3 is TGTGCCAGCCATACGATCCTAAGCGACAATGAGCAGTTCTTC.